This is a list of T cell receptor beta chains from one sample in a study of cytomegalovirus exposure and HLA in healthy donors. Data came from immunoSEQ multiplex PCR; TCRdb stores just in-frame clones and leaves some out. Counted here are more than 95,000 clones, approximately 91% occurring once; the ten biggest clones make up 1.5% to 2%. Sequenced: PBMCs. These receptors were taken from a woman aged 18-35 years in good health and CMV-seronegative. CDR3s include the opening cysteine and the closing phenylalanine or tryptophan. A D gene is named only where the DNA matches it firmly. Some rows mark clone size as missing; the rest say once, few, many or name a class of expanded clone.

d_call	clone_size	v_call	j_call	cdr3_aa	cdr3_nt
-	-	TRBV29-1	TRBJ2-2	CSVDRGNTGELFF	TGCAGCGTTGACAGGGGTAACACCGGGGAGCTGTTTTTT
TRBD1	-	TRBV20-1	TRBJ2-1	CSADRGEVQFF	TGCAGCGCGGACAGGGGGGAAGTGCAGTTCTTC
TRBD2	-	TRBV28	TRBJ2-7	CASSSPRTSGRGYEQYF	TGTGCCAGCAGTTCTCCGAGGACTAGCGGGAGAGGCTACGAGCAGTACTTC
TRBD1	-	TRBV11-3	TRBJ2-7	CASSLSGTGISYEQYF	TGTGCCAGCAGCCTCTCGGGGACAGGGATTTCCTACGAGCAGTACTTC
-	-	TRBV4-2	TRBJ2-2	CASSQASPGLPGELFF	TGTGCCAGCAGCCAAGCCTCCCCGGGACTCCCCGGGGAGCTGTTTTTT
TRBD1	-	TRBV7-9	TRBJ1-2	CASSMDRASENYGYTF	TGTGCCAGCAGCATGGACAGGGCGTCGGAAAACTATGGCTACACCTTC
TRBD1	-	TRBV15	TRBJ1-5	CATGQGVSNQPQHF	TGTGCCACAGGACAGGGGGTCAGCAATCAGCCCCAGCATTTT
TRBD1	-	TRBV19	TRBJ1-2	CASSLLPGQIYGYTF	TGTGCCAGTAGCCTTCTACCGGGACAGATCTATGGCTACACCTTC
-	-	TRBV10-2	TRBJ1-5	CASRNTGISSWPQHF	TGCGCCAGCAGAAACACCGGGATCTCATCATGGCCCCAGCATTTT
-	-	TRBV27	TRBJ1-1	CASSLGYRDTEAFF	TGTGCCAGCAGTTTAGGTTACAGGGACACTGAAGCTTTCTTT
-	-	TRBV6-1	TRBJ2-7	CASSVVRGLIYEQYF	TGTGCCAGCAGTGTCGTCAGGGGATTGATCTACGAGCAGTACTTC
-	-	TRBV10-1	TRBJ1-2	CASSESGASYGYTF	TGCGCCAGCAGTGAGTCGGGAGCAAGCTATGGCTACACCTTC
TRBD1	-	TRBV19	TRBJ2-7	CASSIKGGIHEQYF	TGTGCCAGTAGTATAAAAGGGGGCATCCACGAGCAGTACTTC
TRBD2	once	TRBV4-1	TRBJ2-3	CASSQGGTSGVTDTQYF	TGCGCCAGCAGCCAAGGCGGGACTAGCGGGGTTACAGATACGCAGTATTTT
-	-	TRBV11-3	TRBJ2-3	CASSPRQSITSTDTQYF	TGTGCCAGCAGCCCAAGACAGTCAATCACTAGCACAGATACGCAGTATTTT
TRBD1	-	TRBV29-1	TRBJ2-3	CSVTGGVADTQYF	TGCAGCGTTACAGGGGGCGTCGCAGATACGCAGTATTTT
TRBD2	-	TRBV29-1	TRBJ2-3	CSVEGLAGAPGGTDTQYF	TGCAGCGTTGAAGGCCTAGCGGGAGCCCCGGGGGGCACAGATACGCAGTATTTT
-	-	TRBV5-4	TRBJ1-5	CASSLYGYNQPQHF	TGTGCCAGCAGCTTATACGGGTACAATCAGCCCCAGCATTTT
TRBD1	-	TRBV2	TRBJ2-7	CASNVPTGEDEQYF	TGTGCCAGCAACGTACCGACAGGGGAGGACGAGCAGTACTTC
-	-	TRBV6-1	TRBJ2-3	CASSEGRRDTQYF	TGTGCCAGCAGTGAAGGCAGGAGGGATACGCAGTATTTT